This T cell receptor (beta chain) was profiled in a study of T-cell reconstitution after alpha-beta-depleted transplantation in children. The TCRbeta library was prepared with unique molecular identifiers. In TCRdb, the PCR reads were re-called with MiXCR into one record per CDR3 protein. This table has about 110,000 distinct CDR3 sequences, around 6.4% appearing once. Study results and limitations: Counts and diversity of T cells one year after transplant came mostly from newly produced T cells.

The CDR3 is 10 residues long. Germline V gene data show CDR1 as MDHEN and CDR2 as SYDVKM. V lost 2 bases, J lost 11 bases, and 7 bases lay in between. This clonotype was seen a handful of times. The antigen is unknown. The specimen was PBMCs, mostly from graft donor cells, collected 360 days after TCRalphabeta/CD19-depleted stem cell transplant. The sequence came from a male patient aged 2 to 9 who had a stem cell transplant for acute lymphoblastic leukemia, so the T cells may come from the graft donor. This chain joins TRBV28 and TRBJ2-7; tentatively, D is TRBD2 (5 bases). DNA of the CDR3: TGTGCCAGCAGTTTACGGGATGAGTACTTC. This encodes CASSLRDEYF.